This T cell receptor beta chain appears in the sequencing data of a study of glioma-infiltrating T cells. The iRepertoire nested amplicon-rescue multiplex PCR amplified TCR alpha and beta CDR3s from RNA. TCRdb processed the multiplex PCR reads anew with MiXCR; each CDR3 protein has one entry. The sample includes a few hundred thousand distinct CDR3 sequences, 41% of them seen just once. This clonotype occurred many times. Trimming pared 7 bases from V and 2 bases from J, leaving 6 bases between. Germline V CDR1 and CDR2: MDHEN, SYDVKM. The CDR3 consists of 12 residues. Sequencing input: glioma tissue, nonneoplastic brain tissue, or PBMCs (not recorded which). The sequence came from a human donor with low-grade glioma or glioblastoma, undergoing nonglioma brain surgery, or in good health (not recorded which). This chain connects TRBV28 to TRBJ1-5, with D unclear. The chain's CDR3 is CASNGGNQPQHF. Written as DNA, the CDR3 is TGTGCCAGCAACGGAGGCAATCAGCCCCAGCATTTT.